Listed here are 30 T cell receptor beta chains from one sample, sequenced in a study of cytomegalovirus exposure and HLA in healthy donors. 13 Jbeta primers and 60 Vbeta primers were used for the PCR. The protocol was immunoSEQ multiplex PCR, while the TCRdb copy is restricted to in-frame clones and leaves out a portion. The data show around 200,000 clones, 60% to 85% seen once. The sequenced sample consisted of PBMCs. The origin of the receptors is a male donor in good health and CMV-seronegative.

The V gene is TRBV10-1, the J gene TRBJ2-2, with 7 bases lining up with TRBD1. V gave up 8 bases and J gave up 1 base; unmatched junction bases: 1. Per germline, CDR1 WNHNN and CDR2 SYGVQD (reference sequence). The CDR3 has 13 amino acids. CDR3 coding DNA: TGCGCCAGCGGGGACAGGAACACCGGGGAGCTGTTTTTT. Protein product: CASGDRNTGELFF.

This clone was observed once. V is TRBV5-1 and J is TRBJ2-3; D unresolved. CDR3 length equals 15 residues. V shed 6 bases and J shed 0 bases, with 14 bases lying between them. CDR1 is SGHRS and CDR2 is YFSETQ in the germline V gene. CDR3 coding DNA: TGCGCCAGCACGTGGTCTGGCAGTAGCACAGATACGCAGTATTTT. Protein sequence: CASTWSGSSTDTQYF.

The chain links TRBV28 to TRBJ2-5; D is perhaps TRBD2 (6 bases). With the DNA end fitting TRBJ2-7 better, the J assignment may be wrong. The germline V gene has CDR1 MDHEN and CDR2 SYDVKM. This CDR3 region has 17 residues. CDR3: CASSPPLGGVGLNEQYF. The CDR3 nucleotides are TGTGCCAGCAGCCCGCCTCTGGGGGGAGTGGGTTTGAACGAGCAGTACTTC.

The chain joins TRBV30 to TRBJ1-1; D is ambiguous. CDR3 length equals 13 residues. Trimming took 0 bases from V and 11 from J, leaving 16 bases between them. Germline V lookup: CDR1 GTSNPN, CDR2 SVGIG (reference sequence). This CDR3 reads CAWSVGGPMWAFF. CDR3 DNA: TGTGCCTGGAGTGTGGGAGGTCCTATGTGGGCTTTCTTT.

The V call is TRBV28, the J call TRBJ2-7, with 7 bases matching TRBD2. V gave up 3 bases and J gave up 1 base; unmatched junction bases: 6. The germline V gene encodes CDR1 MDHEN and CDR2 SYDVKM. CDR3 length equals 15 residues. CDR3 protein: CASSFRGSRSYEQYF. The CDR3 DNA reads as TGTGCCAGCAGTTTTCGCGGGAGTAGGTCCTACGAGCAGTACTTC.

V usage is TRBV28 and J usage is TRBJ1-5; TRBD1 matches 8 bases. CDR1 and CDR2 (germline): MDHEN, SYDVKM. V was clipped by 6 bases and J by 2 bases; unmatched bases: 12. The length of the CDR3 is 17 residues. The DNA for the CDR3 is TGTGCCAGCAGCCAACCATGGACAGGGAGAGGCAATCAGCCCCAGCATTTT. Its protein product is CASSQPWTGRGNQPQHF.

V is TRBV5-4 and J is TRBJ1-1; D uncertain. This CDR3 has 13 amino acids. The germline V gene encodes CDR1 SGHNT and CDR2 YYREEE (reference sequence). Deletions cut 2 bases from V and 1 base from J, with 6 bases between. The CDR3 bases are TGTGCCAGCAGCTTTACACGGAACACTGAAGCTTTCTTT. It specifies CASSFTRNTEAFF.

The chain is built from TRBV27 and TRBJ2-3; 9 nucleotides line up with TRBD2. Germline CDR1 MNHEY, CDR2 SMNVEV (reference sequence). Unmatched junction bases numbered 8, after V lost 2 bases and J lost 5 bases. There are 16 residues in the CDR3. The CDR3 sequence is CASSLGIAGAIDTQYF. CDR3 nucleotides: TGTGCCAGCAGTTTAGGGATAGCGGGAGCGATAGATACGCAGTATTTT.

The rearrangement uses TRBV10-3 and TRBJ2-1; 15 positions match TRBD2. This CDR3 contains 16 residues. V lost 3 bases, J lost 9 bases, and 6 bases stayed unmatched. Germline V lookup: CDR1 ENHRY, CDR2 SYGVKD. The CDR3 loop is CAISDWGTSGGCEQFF. DNA for the CDR3: TGTGCCATCAGTGACTGGGGGACTAGCGGGGGGTGTGAGCAGTTCTTC.

This chain uses TRBV28 with TRBJ2-7; a possible D gene is TRBD1 (7 bases). Germline-derived CDR1 and CDR2 are MDHEN and SYDVKM. The V and J ends lost 7 bases and 5 bases respectively, with 21 bases between them. The CDR3 is 15 amino acids. CDR3: CASTSTGRGFNEQYF. CDR3 sequence (DNA): TGTGCCAGCACATCGACAGGGCGGGGCTTCAACGAGCAGTACTTC.

This clone was counted a few times. The CDR3 loop is CSAEGGAEAFF. DNA for the CDR3: TGCAGTGCTGAAGGCGGGGCTGAAGCTTTCTTT. This sequence joins TRBV20-1 and TRBJ1-1, with D unclear. Germline V gives CDR1 DFQATT, CDR2 SNEGSKA (reference sequence). There are 11 residues in the CDR3. Trimming took 5 bases from V and 6 from J, leaving 10 bases between them.

This rearrangement joins TRBV4-1 to TRBJ1-5; tentatively, D is TRBD1 (6 bases). Germline V gene lookup returns CDR1 MGHRA and CDR2 YSYEKL. The CDR3 is 15 residues long. Trimming left V 3 bases short and J 1 base short, with 10 bases between. CDR3 residues: CASSHKGGSNQPQHF. In nucleotides, the CDR3 is TGCGCCAGCAGCCATAAGGGGGGGAGCAATCAGCCCCAGCATTTT.

The rearrangement joins TRBV7-3 to TRBJ2-5, with unresolved D. The V gene's germline CDR1 is SGHTA and CDR2 FQGTGA. V lost 3 bases, J lost 1 base, and 6 bases lay in between. The CDR3 consists of 13 residues. The CDR3 region has the DNA TGTGCCAGCAGCTTCCACAGCCAAGAGACCCAGTACTTC. As protein: CASSFHSQETQYF.

The sample holds a few counts of this clone. This chain joins TRBV6-1 and TRBJ2-1; TRBD2 matches 7 bases. V was pared by 4 bases and J by 8 bases, with 11 bases of the junction left unmatched. The CDR3 has 15 amino acids. Germline lookup yields CDR1 MNHNS and CDR2 SASEGT. CDR3 amino acids: CASSVGWEGVYEQFF. CDR3 nucleotides: TGTGCCAGCAGTGTAGGGTGGGAGGGCGTCTATGAGCAGTTCTTC.

The chain links TRBV19 to TRBJ1-2; D gene uncertain. The CDR3 is made up of 12 amino acids. V was pared by 0 bases and J by 8 bases, with 7 bases between. Germline CDR1 and CDR2: LNHDA and SQIVND (reference sequence). CDR3 sequence: CASSIEGRGYTF. The CDR3 DNA reads TGTGCCAGTAGTATAGAGGGGAGAGGCTACACCTTC. The whole variable domain, remainder taken from reference TRBV19 and TRBJ1-2, is DGGITQSPKYLFRKEGQNVTLSCEQNLNHDAMYWYRQDPGQGLRLIYYSQIVNDFQKGDIAEGYSVSREKKESFPLTVTSAQKNPTAFYLCASSIEGRGYTFGSGTRLTVV.

On this clone itself: Different DNA sequences within this sample yield the same CDR3. The V gene is TRBV30, the J gene TRBJ2-3; unclear D gene. Germline lookup yields CDR1 GTSNPN and CDR2 SVGIG (reference sequence). The CDR3 spans 12 residues. With 2 bases removed from V and 0 bases from J, the gap between germline ends came to 3 bases. CDR3 in amino acids: CAWSPSTDTQYF. CDR3 bases: TGTGCCTGGAGTCCTAGCACAGATACGCAGTATTTT. Looking up the rest from reference TRBV30 and TRBJ2-3 gives the full variable domain: SQTIHQWPATLVQPVGSPLSLECTVEGTSNPNLYWYRQAAGRGLQLLFYSVGIGQISSEVPQNLSASRPQDRQFILSSKKLLLSDSGFYLCAWSPSTDTQYFGPGTRLTVL.

The rearrangement joins TRBV6-5 to TRBJ1-5; tentative D call: TRBD1 (5 bases). Per the germline V gene, CDR1 is MNHEY and CDR2 is SVGAGI. The CDR3 is 14 residues long. Trimming shortened V by 4 bases and J by 1 base, and 8 bases separated the two germline ends. The CDR3 is CASSFKGSNQPQHF. Written as DNA, the CDR3 is TGTGCCAGCAGTTTTAAGGGGAGCAATCAGCCCCAGCATTTT.

The V and J genes are TRBV11-3 and TRBJ2-7, with 9 bases that match TRBD1. Germline CDR1 reads SGHNT; CDR2 reads YENEEA. This CDR3 comprises 14 residues. V lost 5 bases, J lost 3 bases, and 5 bases stayed unmatched. The CDR3 region has the DNA TGTGCCAGCAGCCGTCGGACAGGGGACTACGAGCAGTACTTC. Its protein is CASSRRTGDYEQYF.

The gene calls are TRBV7-9 and TRBJ2-7; 10 nucleotides align to TRBD1. The V gene's germline CDR1 is SEHNR and CDR2 FQNEAQ (reference sequence). This CDR3 contains 15 residues. Trimming at V came to 5 bases and at J to 6 bases, leaving 10 bases not matched to a gene. In DNA, the CDR3 is TGTGCCAGCAGCGCCCCCCCGGGACAGGGGTTCGAGCAGTACTTC. Translating it yields CASSAPPGQGFEQYF.

The chain is built from TRBV28 and TRBJ1-3, with TRBD1 matching 8 bases. The V and J ends lost 6 bases and 0 bases, in that order; junction bases with no gene match: 10. Germline V gene sequence: CDR1 MDHEN, CDR2 SYDVKM. CDR3 size: 17 residues. The CDR3 here is CASSRGQGFNSGNTIYF. In DNA, the CDR3 is TGTGCCAGCAGCCGCGGACAGGGTTTTAACTCTGGAAACACCATATATTTT.

The rearrangement joins TRBV11-2 to TRBJ1-5; no clear D gene. V dropped 3 bases and J dropped 2 bases, with 14 bases sitting between them. CDR1 is SGHAT, CDR2 FQNNGV, per germline. The CDR3 is 16 residues long. CDR3 loop: CASSLGGRGGNQPQHF. The CDR3 nucleotides are TGTGCCAGCAGCTTGGGAGGGCGGGGTGGCAATCAGCCCCAGCATTTT.

This clone was detected only once. V usage is TRBV9 and J usage is TRBJ2-1, with 10 bases matching TRBD2. Unmatched junction bases numbered 13, after V lost 4 bases and J lost 6 bases. Germline CDR1 and CDR2: SGDLS and YYNGEE. The CDR3 consists of 17 residues. CDR3 region: CASSSQRGLARANEQFF. The CDR3 DNA reads as TGTGCCAGCAGCTCGCAGAGGGGACTAGCGCGTGCCAATGAGCAGTTCTTC.

The chain is built from TRBV5-1 and TRBJ1-6; the D gene is possibly TRBD1 (6 bases). CDR3 length: 14 residues. Germline values: CDR1 SGHRS, CDR2 YFSETQ. The ends were cut back, 4 bases at V and 6 bases at J, with 11 bases in the middle. This CDR3 reads CASSLGQSNSPLHF. For the CDR3, the DNA is TGCGCCAGCAGCCTCGGACAGAGTAATTCACCCCTCCACTTT.

V gene TRBV7-6 combines with J gene TRBJ1-1; D call uncertain. V lost 0 bases and J lost 3, with 14 bases in between. CDR3 size: 16 residues. CDR1 SGHVS and CDR2 FNYEAQ come from the germline V gene. The DNA of the CDR3 is TGTGCCAGCAGCTTAGCGGAGGGAGGACGGTACACTGAAGCTTTCTTT. Amino acid sequence: CASSLAEGGRYTEAFF. Full variable domain (missing parts from reference TRBV7-6 and TRBJ1-1): GAGVSQSPRYKVTKRGQDVALRCDPISGHVSLYWYRQALGQGPEFLTYFNYEAQQDKSGLPNDRFSAERPEGSISTLTIQRTEQRDSAMYRCASSLAEGGRYTEAFFGQGTRLTVV.

The gene calls are TRBV2 and TRBJ1-5, with D perhaps TRBD1 (5 bases). V was pared by 8 bases and J by 0 bases, with 11 bases between. Germline V gives CDR1 SNHLY, CDR2 FYNNEI. This CDR3 contains 14 residues. DNA for the CDR3: TGTGCCAGCTCCCCGGACAATAGCAATCAGCCCCAGCATTTT. This translates into CASSPDNSNQPQHF.

This chain links TRBV6-6 with TRBJ2-5; TRBD2 matches at 8 bases. CDR1 is MNHNY, CDR2 SVGAGI, per germline (reference sequence). CDR3 length: 15 residues. The V gene end was trimmed by 7 bases and the J gene end by 5 bases; junction bases not matched to a gene: 12. The CDR3 bases are TGTGCCAGCATCTCCCGGCGGGGGGCGGGGGAGACCCAGTACTTC. This codes for CASISRRGAGETQYF.

V gene TRBV2 combines with J gene TRBJ2-1, with TRBD2 matching 11 bases. J lost 3 bases, V lost 4 bases, and 5 bases had no gene match. CDR3 length equals 16 residues. CDR1 SNHLY and CDR2 FYNNEI come from the germline V gene. CDR3 loop: CASSVPLAGGYNEQFF. CDR3 DNA sequence: TGTGCCAGCAGTGTTCCTCTAGCGGGGGGCTACAATGAGCAGTTCTTC.

The J gene is TRBJ1-1, the V gene TRBV5-4, with a weak D call TRBD1 (6 bases). Germline V lookup: CDR1 SGHNT, CDR2 YYREEE (reference sequence). The CDR3 length is 14 residues. Trimming stripped 4 bases from V and 5 bases from J, with 15 bases between. DNA of the CDR3: TGTGCCAGCAGCGGGGGACAACTCGGAACTGAAGCTTTCTTT. It specifies CASSGGQLGTEAFF.

V is TRBV5-4 and J is TRBJ2-7; TRBD1 matches 7 bases. Germline trimming cut 3 bases from V and 2 bases from J; bases unmatched to any gene: 5. There are 14 residues in the CDR3. Germline loops: CDR1 SGHNT, CDR2 YYREEE (reference sequence). CDR3 loop: CASSSLDRAYEQYF. CDR3 DNA sequence: TGTGCCAGCAGCTCTCTAGACAGGGCCTACGAGCAGTACTTC.

On this clone: Without the conserved terminal phenylalanine or tryptophan, this CDR3 likely stems from a read error. The rearrangement links TRBV5-1 to TRBJ1-3; TRBD1 is a possible D gene (5 bases). This CDR3 region has 14 residues. Germline V gene data show CDR1 as SGHRS and CDR2 as YFSETQ. V gave up 4 bases and J gave up 1 base, with 9 bases separating them. CDR3: CASSEAGSGNTIYL. CDR3 DNA: TGCGCCAGCAGCGAGGCAGGGTCTGGAAACACCATATATCTT.